Here is one TCR beta chain with its context. Its antigen is not known. Its ends do not fully match the called genes, so a read error is possible. Germline loops: CDR1 SGHTA, CDR2 FQGNSA. The CDR3 totals 15 residues. With a J-beta primer mix and a sample-barcoded 5' primer, a second PCR ran about 7 to 11 cycles. Each cDNA molecule was tagged by a template-switch adaptor with 12 random nucleotides. MiXCR was run by TCRdb on the 5' RACE reads, yielding one entry per CDR3 protein. This table has around 670,000 distinct CDR3 sequences, approximately 30% appearing once. This specimen comes from a study of blood T cells in healthy people across ages. Points from the study as a whole: Both higher diversity and more naive CD4+ cells marked long-lived donors when set against aged donors. Estimates drawn from one million T cells were deemed to understate diversity.

The sequence was obtained from a woman older than 75 in good health. The chain links TRBV7-2 to TRBJ2-3; the D gene is possibly TRBD1 (6 bases). Sequenced material: blood. The CDR3 loop is CASSAQGTPADTRYF. CDR3 sequence (DNA): TGTGCCAGCAGCGCCCAGGGGACACCCGCAGATACGCGGTATTTT.